Listed below are T cell receptor beta chains from one sample, sequenced in a study of T cell repertoires in cytomegalovirus infection. TCRdb re-called the reads with MiXCR, one entry per CDR3 protein. The sample holds hundreds of thousands of distinct CDR3 sequences, approximately 25% seen once. Sample: CD8+ T cells from PBMCs. The receptors shown here come from a human donor in good health (CMV status not recorded). Some clones in this sample may be carry-over from other donors' samples. CDR3s include the opening cysteine and the closing phenylalanine or tryptophan. Each record gives: clone size, D gene, V gene, J gene, CDR3 DNA, CDR3 protein. D genes are given only for firm matches. Size is omitted from some rows. Given values are once, few, many or a class for expanded clones.

many	.	TRBV4-1	TRBJ2-7	TGCGCCAGCAGCCGCAACAGGGCCGACGAGCAGTACTTC	CASSRNRADEQYF
few	.	TRBV7-9	TRBJ2-7	TGTGCCAGCAGCTTAGAGACCCGGGAGCAGTACTTC	CASSLETREQYF
many	.	TRBV7-6	TRBJ2-1	TGTGCCAGCAGTCTATACTTGTTACCCAGTGATGAGCAGTTCTTC	CASSLYLLPSDEQFF
many	TRBD2	TRBV7-2	TRBJ2-3	TGTGCCAGCAGCCCTAGCGGGGGGGCTTCAGATACGCAGTATTTT	CASSPSGGASDTQYF
.	.	TRBV28	TRBJ1-6	TGTGCCAGCAGTTTATGGGGGGTTCGAAATAATTCACCCCTCCACTTT	CASSLWGVRNNSPLHF
many	.	TRBV20-1	TRBJ1-1	TGCAGTGCTCAGGACAGCCTGAACACTGAAGCTTTCTTT	CSAQDSLNTEAFF
.	.	TRBV9	TRBJ2-1	TGTGCCAGCAGCGTAGCTACGTCGGGTTTTTCCTACAATGAGCAGTTCTTC	CASSVATSGFSYNEQFF
few	.	TRBV25-1	TRBJ1-3	TGTGCCAGCAGTGAATCACGCCCGAGGCAGGCTGGAAACACCATATATTTT	CASSESRPRQAGNTIYF
.	.	TRBV24-1	TRBJ2-1	TGTGCCACCAGTGATGTACTCGGGAAGGTGGGTCGGAATGAGCAGTTCTTC	CATSDVLGKVGRNEQFF
few	TRBD1	TRBV4-1	TRBJ2-3	TGCGCCAGCAGCCAAGTCCCGGTGACAGGGGGTCGCGCAGATACGCAGTATTTT	CASSQVPVTGGRADTQYF
many	.	TRBV7-9	TRBJ2-3	TGTGCCAGCAGCTCCGGGATGATGACCACAGATACGCAGTATTTT	CASSSGMMTTDTQYF
many	.	TRBV7-9	TRBJ2-4	TGTGCCAGCAGCTTAGGTGAAGAGGCAGGGATAAAAAAAAACATTCAGTACTTC	CASSLGEEAGIKKNIQYF
few	TRBD2	TRBV3-1	TRBJ2-7	TGTGCCAGCAGCCAAAGGCGGGAGAGATACGAGCAGTACTTC	CASSQRRERYEQYF
.	.	TRBV7-4	TRBJ2-5	TGTGCCAGCATCCGAAACGGGGTCCAGTACTTC	CASIRNGVQYF
many	.	TRBV7-2	TRBJ2-1	TGTGCCAGCAGCCTTCGACCCCCCCAGGATGAGCAGTTCTTC	CASSLRPPQDEQFF
few	.	TRBV28	TRBJ2-3	TGTGCCAGCAGTAGGACCAGGGAGGGGGGCACAGATACGCAGTATTTT	CASSRTREGGTDTQYF
.	.	TRBV10-1	TRBJ1-1	TGCGCCAGCAGTGACCCCAGGGGTATCTACACTGAAGCTTTCTTT	CASSDPRGIYTEAFF
.	.	TRBV14	TRBJ1-1	TGTGCCAGCAGCCAATTACAGGTGGGCACTGAAGCTTTCTTT	CASSQLQVGTEAFF
.	.	TRBV9	TRBJ2-3	TGTGCCAGCAGCGTAGGTGGGGGTGGCACATATACGCAGTATTTT	CASSVGGGGTYTQYF
.	.	TRBV19	TRBJ1-3	TGTGCCACCTGCTGCTCTGGAAACACCATATATTTT	CATCCSGNTIYF
few	.	TRBV5-1	TRBJ2-5	TGCGCCAGCAGCTTGGCGGGAGACTGGGAGACCCAGTACTTC	CASSLAGDWETQYF
few	.	TRBV10-3	TRBJ1-1	TGTGCCATCAGCGATGTGGGGTGGGCGAACACTGAAGCTTTCTTT	CAISDVGWANTEAFF
few	TRBD1	TRBV29-1	TRBJ1-2	TGCAGCGTTCCCGGGACAGACTACTATGGCTACACCTTC	CSVPGTDYYGYTF
few	TRBD1	TRBV7-9	TRBJ1-3	TGTGCCAGCAGCACGCGGACAGGGGGAGATGGAAACACCATATATTTT	CASSTRTGGDGNTIYF
few	.	TRBV20-1	TRBJ2-5	TGCAGTGCTAGGGAGACACGGACGGGGGAGACCCAGTACTTC	CSARETRTGETQYF
many	.	TRBV7-8	TRBJ2-1	TGTGCCAGCAGCTGGAACCTCCAGGTTGAGCAGTTCTTC	CASSWNLQVEQFF
many	.	TRBV19	TRBJ1-5	TGTGCCAGTAAACCGCAGTATAGCAATCAGCCCCAGCATTTT	CASKPQYSNQPQHF
many	.	TRBV4-1	TRBJ1-3	TGCGCCAGCAGCCAAGTATCCATTGGGGAGTTCAGCTCTGGAAACACCATATATTTT	CASSQVSIGEFSSGNTIYF
few	TRBD1	TRBV4-1	TRBJ1-1	TGTGCCAGCAGCCACCACACGGGCGAGGGACAGATGAACACTGAAGCTTTCTTT	CASSHHTGEGQMNTEAFF
many	.	TRBV7-2	TRBJ2-1	TGTGCCAGCAGCCTCATAAAGGGGCCTTCCAATGAGCAGTTCTTC	CASSLIKGPSNEQFF
.	.	TRBV5-6	TRBJ2-1	TGTGCCAGCAGCCAGATAGCCCTGTCCCACAATGAGCAGTTCTTC	CASSQIALSHNEQFF
few	TRBD1	TRBV28	TRBJ1-1	TGTGCCAGCAGTTTTCCCTCGACAGGGGGAGGACTGAACACTGAAGCTTTCTTT	CASSFPSTGGGLNTEAFF
.	.	TRBV28	TRBJ1-2	TGTGCCAGCAGGCGGGCAGGGGCTAACTATGGCTACACCTTC	CASRRAGANYGYTF
.	.	TRBV28	TRBJ1-1	TGTGCCAGTTTACTTGAAGCGGGGGGGTCTGAAGCTTTCTTT	CASLLEAGGSEAFF
.	TRBD2	TRBV9	TRBJ2-3	TGTGCCAGCAGCGGCTCTAGCGGGGGGGTGAATACGCAGTATTTT	CASSGSSGGVNTQYF
many	.	TRBV28	TRBJ2-3	TGTGCCAGCGGTGCCGGGGCGGGGGCCCGGAATACGCAGTATTTT	CASGAGAGARNTQYF
.	.	TRBV28	TRBJ1-2	TGTGCCAGCAGTTTATGGACAGAAGACTATGGCTACACCTTC	CASSLWTEDYGYTF
many	.	TRBV28	TRBJ1-5	TGTGCCAGCAGTTTATTGGGGGGGGCGAGCAATCAGCCCCAGCATTTT	CASSLLGGASNQPQHF
.	TRBD2	TRBV7-2	TRBJ2-2	TGTTCCAGCAGCTTAGAAGCGGGGTACACCGGGGAGCTGTTTTTT	CSSSLEAGYTGELFF
.	TRBD1	TRBV6-2/TRBV6-3	TRBJ1-6	TGTGCCAGCATTCCCAGGGACAGACGGAATTCACCCCTCCACTTT	CASIPRDRRNSPLHF
.	TRBD1	TRBV7-8	TRBJ2-7	TGTGCCAGCAGTAGACAGGGGAATTTGTACGAGCAGTACTTC	CASSRQGNLYEQYF
many	.	TRBV6-6	TRBJ2-3	TGTGCCAGCTGCCTGGTAGAGGGGGGAGTAGATACGCAGTATTTT	CASCLVEGGVDTQYF
many	TRBD2	TRBV7-6	TRBJ2-1	TGTGCCAGCAGCTCAAGACTAGCGGGGGGGTACAATGAGCAGTTCTTC	CASSSRLAGGYNEQFF
.	TRBD2	TRBV9	TRBJ2-2	TGTGCCAGCAGCACCACGGGACTAGGATTTAACGGGGAGCTGTTTTTT	CASSTTGLGFNGELFF
many	.	TRBV27	TRBJ2-7	TGTGCCAGCAGTTTCAGGGTTAGCGACTCCTACGAGCAGTACTTC	CASSFRVSDSYEQYF
few	.	TRBV20-1	TRBJ2-3	TGCAGTGCTAGCCCTGCCGAGGAGGGCACAGATACGCAGTATTTT	CSASPAEEGTDTQYF
.	.	TRBV29-1	TRBJ2-1	TGCAGCGGGGGCAGGGGCTTTTTGGATGAGCAGTTCTTC	CSGGRGFLDEQFF
.	TRBD1	TRBV20-1	TRBJ2-2	TGCAGTGCCGGCCCCCCGGACAGGGTGAACACCGGGGAGCTGTTTTTT	CSAGPPDRVNTGELFF
.	.	TRBV28	TRBJ1-6	TGTGCCAGCAGTCTACTGATAGGGGAAGTTTATAATTCACCCCTCCACTTT	CASSLLIGEVYNSPLHF
few	.	TRBV7-9	TRBJ2-3	TGTGCCAGCAGCTTGGATTTTGGGGCCGCCACAGATACGCAGTATTTT	CASSLDFGAATDTQYF
.	TRBD1	TRBV29-1	TRBJ1-2	TGCAGCGTTGAAGCTCGGCCCCAGGACAGGGCTACGAACTATGGCTACACCTTC	CSVEARPQDRATNYGYTF
many	.	TRBV7-9	TRBJ2-1	TGTGCCAGCAGCTCACCTCCCCCTTTTACCAATGAGCAGTTCTTC	CASSSPPPFTNEQFF
many	.	TRBV12-3/TRBV12-4	TRBJ1-4	TGTGCCAGCAGTTTCATCATTCGGGGGGCCGGTGAAAAACTGTTTTTT	CASSFIIRGAGEKLFF
few	.	TRBV7-6	TRBJ1-1	TGTGCCAGCAGCCCCAGACGAGGAGAGTCAGGGGACACTGAAGCTTTCTTT	CASSPRRGESGDTEAFF